The 24 T cell receptor beta chains below come from one sample, sequenced in a study of blood T cell repertoires in COVID-19. Clones were read by immunoSEQ multiplex PCR, and TCRdb kept only the in-frame ones, dropping some. The sample holds some 74,000 clones; roughly 91% are singletons and the top ten take about 6.6%. The source material was peripheral blood. The receptor set was obtained from a man in his forties or fifties with active COVID-19.

The chain links TRBV5-5 to TRBJ2-4; D unresolved. Per germline, CDR1 SGHKS and CDR2 YYEKEE (reference sequence). V lost 2 bases and J lost 0, with 6 bases in between. This CDR3 is 14 amino acids long. In DNA, the CDR3 is TGTGCCAGCAGCTTAACTATAGCCAAAAACATTCAGTACTTC. Translation: CASSLTIAKNIQYF.

The J gene is TRBJ1-5, the V gene TRBV7-2, with TRBD1 matching 7 bases. The CDR3 has 14 amino acids. V was pared by 2 bases and J by 11 bases, with 9 bases of the junction left unmatched. CDR1 and CDR2 (germline): SGHTA, FQGNSA. Here the CDR3 DNA reads TGTGCCAGCAGCTTATTCGCATTCGACAGGGCCCAGCATTTT. Its translation is CASSLFAFDRAQHF.

The rearrangement links TRBV5-1 to TRBJ1-1; the D is unclear. Germline CDR1 is SGHRS and CDR2 is YFSETQ. The CDR3 sequence is 14 residues long. Trimming left V 0 bases short and J 0 bases short, with 6 bases between. CDR3 DNA sequence: TGCGCCAGCAGCTTGGGACTTATGAACACTGAAGCTTTCTTT. This codes for CASSLGLMNTEAFF.

This rearrangement joins TRBV7-2 to TRBJ2-3; TRBD2 matches at 7 bases. V lost 2 bases, J lost 1 base, and 12 bases stayed unmatched. The CDR3 spans 18 residues. In germline, CDR1 is SGHTA, CDR2 FQGNSA. CDR3 amino acids: CASSLIAFGRGGTDTQYF. CDR3 sequence (DNA): TGTGCCAGCAGCTTAATAGCTTTCGGCCGGGGGGGCACAGATACGCAGTATTTT.

The chain carries TRBV6-1 and TRBJ1-1; D is possibly TRBD1 (5 bases). Looked up from germline, CDR1 is MNHNS and CDR2 is SASEGT. V was clipped by 11 bases and J by 4 bases, with 17 bases between them. The length of the CDR3 is 13 residues. The CDR3 bases are TGTGCCGGTCGGGAGGTGGGGACCACTGAAGCTTTCTTT. Amino acids: CAGREVGTTEAFF.

V usage is TRBV9 and J usage is TRBJ2-3; no reliable D call. CDR1 and CDR2 from the germline V gene are SGDLS and YYNGEE. V lost 2 bases to trimming and J lost 0 bases, with 10 bases between them. The CDR3 has 15 residues. The CDR3 is CASSVDHSSTDTQYF. CDR3 bases: TGTGCCAGCAGCGTTGATCACTCTAGCACAGATACGCAGTATTTT.

The chain carries TRBV7-3 and TRBJ2-3, with 7 bases identical to TRBD2. The germline V gene encodes CDR1 SGHTA and CDR2 FQGTGA. The CDR3 consists of 15 residues. Trimming at V came to 4 bases and at J to 0 bases, leaving 4 bases not matched to a gene. CDR3 residues: CASSSAGTSTDTQYF. The CDR3 bases are TGTGCCAGCAGCTCAGCGGGAACCAGCACAGATACGCAGTATTTT.

In this sample, this clone turned up a few times. CDR3 DNA sequence: TGTGCCAGCAGTGACTCGACTAGCGGGGGGAGGGATGAGCAGTTCTTC. This codes for CASSDSTSGGRDEQFF. The V call is TRBV6-4, the J call TRBJ2-1; 13 nucleotides align to TRBD2. This CDR3 spans 16 amino acids. The germline CDR1 and CDR2 sequences are MRHNA and SNTAGT. V shed 0 bases and J 8 bases; nucleotides not matched to a gene: 4.

The chain carries TRBV6-2 or TRBV6-3 and TRBJ2-5; TRBD2 aligns across 10 bases. This CDR3 region has 15 residues. Trimming at V came to 2 bases and at J to 7 bases, leaving 7 bases not matched to a gene. CDR1 MNHEY and CDR2 SVGEGT come from the germline V gene. The CDR3: CASSYGLAGAGTQYF. The CDR3 nucleotides are TGTGCCAGCAGTTACGGCCTAGCGGGAGCTGGGACCCAGTACTTC.

This clone was found once. The V and J genes are TRBV27 and TRBJ2-7, with 9 bases lining up with TRBD1. This CDR3 has 14 residues. Trimming removed 5 bases from V and 6 bases from J; junction bases left unmatched: 8. Germline values: CDR1 MNHEY, CDR2 SMNVEV (reference sequence). The DNA of the CDR3 is TGTGCCAGCAGTCCCGGGACAGGGTGGGGCGAGCAGTACTTC. Translating it yields CASSPGTGWGEQYF.

The CDR3 protein is CASSFTGGGEQYF. The CDR3 DNA reads TGTGCCAGCAGTTTCACAGGGGGCGGTGAGCAGTACTTC. The chain uses TRBV28 and TRBJ2-7; 9 nucleotides align to TRBD1. The length of the CDR3 is 13 residues. Looked up from germline, CDR1 is MDHEN and CDR2 is SYDVKM. V was pared by 3 bases and J by 7 bases, with 4 bases of the junction left unmatched.

This chain joins TRBV5-1 and TRBJ1-6, with no clear D. Germline V gene sequence: CDR1 SGHRS, CDR2 YFSETQ. The CDR3 is 19 amino acids. Trimming pared 6 bases from V and 8 bases from J, leaving 30 bases between. Here the CDR3 reads CASTWGGPFLSYYDSPLHF. The CDR3 bases are TGCGCCAGCACCTGGGGAGGACCGTTTCTTTCTTATTATGATTCACCCCTCCACTTT. Supplemented by reference TRBV5-1 and TRBJ1-6, the full variable domain reads KAGVTQTPRYLIKTRGQQVTLSCSPISGHRSVSWYQQTPGQGLQFLFEYFSETQRNKGNFPGRFSGRQFSNSRSEMNVSTLELGDSALYLCASTWGGPFLSYYDSPLHFGNGTRLTVT.

The V and J genes are TRBV7-9 and TRBJ2-3, with 7 bases matching TRBD2. This CDR3 is 17 amino acids long. The junction had 19 bases not matched to a gene; V was cut back by 9 bases and J by 4 bases. Per the germline V gene, CDR1 is SEHNR and CDR2 is FQNEAQ (reference sequence). For the CDR3, the DNA is TGTGCCAGTGCCAGCCGGTGGGGCGGGAGAGAAGCAGATACGCAGTATTTT. Its protein is CASASRWGGREADTQYF. Drawing the rest from reference TRBV7-9 and TRBJ2-3, the complete variable domain is DTGVSQNPRHKITKRGQNVTFRCDPISEHNRLYWYRQTLGQGPEFLTYFQNEAQLEKSRLLSDRFSAERPKGSFSTLEIQRTEQGDSAMYLCASASRWGGREADTQYFGPGTRLTVL.

The gene calls are TRBV5-1 and TRBJ1-1; D remains unclear. Germline assignment: CDR1 SGHRS and CDR2 YFSETQ. The CDR3 sequence is 17 residues long. Trimming stripped 0 bases from V and 0 bases from J, with 15 bases between. DNA for the CDR3: TGCGCCAGCAGCTTGGTTGGTGGATTTGACATGAACACTGAAGCTTTCTTT. Encoded protein: CASSLVGGFDMNTEAFF. Looking up the rest from reference TRBV5-1 and TRBJ1-1 gives the full variable domain: KAGVTQTPRYLIKTRGQQVTLSCSPISGHRSVSWYQQTPGQGLQFLFEYFSETQRNKGNFPGRFSGRQFSNSRSEMNVSTLELGDSALYLCASSLVGGFDMNTEAFFGQGTRLTVV.

A remark on this clone: The junction shows a germline mismatch at one end, possibly a read error. The chain joins TRBV2 to TRBJ1-3; TRBD1 matches at 7 bases. CDR1 and CDR2 (germline): SNHLY, FYNNEI. The CDR3 sequence is 14 residues long. As DNA, the CDR3 is TGCGGATCTAGCGACAGGGCGGTAGGAAACACCATATATTTT. It is translated as CGSSDRAVGNTIYF. The entire variable domain, with the rest obtained from reference TRBV2 and TRBJ1-3, is as follows: EPEVTQTPSHQVTQMGQEVILRCVPISNHLYFYWYRQILGQKVEFLVSFYNNEISEKSEIFDDQFSVERPDGSNFTLKIRSTKLEDSAMYFCGSSDRAVGNTIYFGEGSWLTVV.

The CDR3 reads CASSQEHGGAGYTF. The CDR3 nucleotides are TGCGCCAGCAGCCAAGAACATGGGGGGGCTGGCTACACCTTC. This chain links TRBV4-3 with TRBJ1-2; tentatively, D is TRBD1 (6 bases). CDR1 is LGHNA and CDR2 is YSLEER in the germline V gene. The germline V and J ends were trimmed by 0 bases and 7 bases, with 12 bases remaining between them. This CDR3 spans 14 amino acids.

The genes are TRBV5-1 and TRBJ1-1; 9 nucleotides align to TRBD1. From germline, CDR1 is SGHRS and CDR2 YFSETQ. V gave up 4 bases and J gave up 3 bases; unmatched junction bases: 10. The CDR3 runs 16 residues. In DNA form, the CDR3 reads TGCGCCAGCAGCCTGGGACAGGGCGAGGGGTACACTGAAGCTTTCTTT. Its translation is CASSLGQGEGYTEAFF.

V usage is TRBV4-2 and J usage is TRBJ2-5; a possible D gene is TRBD1 (5 bases). The CDR3 sequence is 15 residues long. Trimming left V 2 bases short and J 1 base short, with 11 bases between. Germline CDR1 is LGHNA and CDR2 is YNFKEQ. The CDR3 DNA is TGTGCCAGCAGCCAAAGAGCGACAGTCCAAGAGACCCAGTACTTC. Translated, it gives CASSQRATVQETQYF.

This clone came up a few times. This chain uses TRBV2 with TRBJ1-5, with TRBD1 as a possible D gene (6 bases). CDR3 length: 14 residues. Looked up from germline, CDR1 is SNHLY and CDR2 is FYNNEI. Trimming shortened V by 4 bases and J by 1 base, and 8 bases separated the two germline ends. The CDR3 DNA reads as TGTGCCAGCAGTGTGGGACAAAGCAATCAGCCCCAGCATTTT. Residues: CASSVGQSNQPQHF.

The chain couples TRBV28 to TRBJ2-1, with a weak D call TRBD2 (6 bases). CDR1 and CDR2 (germline): MDHEN, SYDVKM. This CDR3 comprises 14 residues. V shed 3 bases and J shed 12 bases, with 18 bases lying between them. Written as DNA, the CDR3 is TGTGCCAGCAGTTTGTCGCGGGACCGGGGAGGGCAGTTCTTC. Amino acids: CASSLSRDRGGQFF.

The rearrangement links TRBV5-4 to TRBJ2-1; TRBD2 matches at 10 bases. Losses at the gene ends were 2 bases for V and 6 bases for J; bases not matched to a gene: 5. Germline values: CDR1 SGHNT, CDR2 YYREEE (reference sequence). The CDR3 has 15 residues. Here the CDR3 reads CASSFERGGTNEQFF. In DNA form, the CDR3 reads TGTGCCAGCAGCTTTGAGCGGGGGGGCACCAATGAGCAGTTCTTC.

A single count supports this clone. The V and J genes are TRBV5-6 and TRBJ2-4; TRBD1 matches 7 bases. The germline V gene encodes CDR1 SGHDT and CDR2 YYEEEE. CDR3 length equals 15 residues. Germline trimming cut 0 bases from V and 2 bases from J; bases unmatched to any gene: 2. The CDR3: CASSLDRGSKNIQYF. The CDR3 region has the DNA TGTGCCAGCAGCTTGGACAGGGGTTCCAAAAACATTCAGTACTTC. The full variable domain, completed using reference TRBV5-6 and TRBJ2-4, is DAGVTQSPTHLIKTRGQQVTLRCSPKSGHDTVSWYQQALGQGPQFIFQYYEEEERQRGNFPDRFSGHQFPNYSSELNVNALLLGDSALYLCASSLDRGSKNIQYFGAGTRLSVL.

This clone was picked up one time. The chain recombines TRBV30 with TRBJ2-5, with TRBD1 matching over 8 bases. Trimming removed 5 bases from V and 5 bases from J; junction bases left unmatched: 10. The CDR3 sequence is 14 residues long. The V gene's germline CDR1 is GTSNPN and CDR2 SVGIG (reference sequence). The CDR3 sequence is CAWDITGGRETQYF. The DNA of the CDR3 is TGTGCCTGGGATATCACAGGGGGACGGGAGACCCAGTACTTC.

This clone was picked up a small number of times. The chain recombines TRBV28 with TRBJ1-2; D is possibly TRBD1 (6 bases). There are 14 residues in the CDR3. Per the germline V gene, CDR1 is MDHEN and CDR2 is SYDVKM. V gave up 6 bases and J gave up 8 bases, with 19 bases separating them. The DNA for the CDR3 is TGTGCCAGCAGCTCCAACACAGGGACCTTAGGCTACACCTTC. It is translated as CASSSNTGTLGYTF.